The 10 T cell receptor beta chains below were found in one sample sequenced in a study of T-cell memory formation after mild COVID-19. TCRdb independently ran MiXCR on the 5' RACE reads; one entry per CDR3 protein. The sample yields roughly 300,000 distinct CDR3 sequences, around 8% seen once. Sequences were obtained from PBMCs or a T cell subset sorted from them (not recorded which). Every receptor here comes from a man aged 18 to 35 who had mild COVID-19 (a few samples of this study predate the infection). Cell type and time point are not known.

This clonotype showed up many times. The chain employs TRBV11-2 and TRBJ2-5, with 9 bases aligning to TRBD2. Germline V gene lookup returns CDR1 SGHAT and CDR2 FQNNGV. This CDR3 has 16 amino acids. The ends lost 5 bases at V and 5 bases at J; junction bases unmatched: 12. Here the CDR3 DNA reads TGTGCCAGCAGCCATGGCCGGCGGGGGGGATCGGAGACCCAGTACTTC. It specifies CASSHGRRGGSETQYF.

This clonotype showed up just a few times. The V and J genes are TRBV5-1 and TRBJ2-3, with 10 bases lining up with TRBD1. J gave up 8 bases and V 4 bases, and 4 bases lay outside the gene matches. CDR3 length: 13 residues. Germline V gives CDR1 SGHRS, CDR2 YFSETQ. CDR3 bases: TGCGCCAGCAGCGGACAGGGGGGCACTACGCAGTATTTT. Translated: CASSGQGGTTQYF.

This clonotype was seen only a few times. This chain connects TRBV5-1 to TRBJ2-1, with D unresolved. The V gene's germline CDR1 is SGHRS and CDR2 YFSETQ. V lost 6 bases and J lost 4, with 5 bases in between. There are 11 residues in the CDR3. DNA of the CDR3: TGCGCCAGCATAGGGTACAATGAGCAGTTCTTC. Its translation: CASIGYNEQFF.

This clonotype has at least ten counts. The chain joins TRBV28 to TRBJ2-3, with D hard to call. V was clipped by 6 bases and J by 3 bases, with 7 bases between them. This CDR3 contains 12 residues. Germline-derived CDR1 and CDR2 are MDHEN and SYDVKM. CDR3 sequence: CASRSVTDTQYF. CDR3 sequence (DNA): TGTGCCAGCAGATCCGTGACAGATACGCAGTATTTT.

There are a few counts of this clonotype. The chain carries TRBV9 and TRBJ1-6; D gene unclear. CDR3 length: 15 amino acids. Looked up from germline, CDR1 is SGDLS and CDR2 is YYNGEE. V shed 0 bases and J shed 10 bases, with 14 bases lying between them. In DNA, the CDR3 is TGTGCCAGCAGCGTAGGAAGTCCTTTTAGCTCACCCCTCCACTTT. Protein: CASSVGSPFSSPLHF.

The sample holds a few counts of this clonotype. CDR3 DNA: TGTGCCAGCAGTTACCCGGGGGCAAGTTTAGAGACCCAGTACTTC. Protein: CASSYPGASLETQYF. The V call is TRBV6-2 or TRBV6-3, the J call TRBJ2-5, with D tentatively TRBD1 or TRBD2 (6 bases each). V lost 2 bases, J lost 4 bases, and 14 bases lay in between. CDR1 is MNHEY, CDR2 SVGEGT, per germline. The CDR3 is 15 amino acids.

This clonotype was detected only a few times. The CDR3 region is CSATSGGQETQYF. The CDR3 nucleotides are TGCAGCGCCACGTCCGGGGGGCAAGAGACCCAGTACTTC. The V and J genes are TRBV29-1 and TRBJ2-5; TRBD2 aligns across 7 bases. Germline CDR1 SQVTM, CDR2 ANQGSEA. This CDR3 comprises 13 residues. Germline trimming cut 7 bases from V and 2 bases from J; bases unmatched to any gene: 7.

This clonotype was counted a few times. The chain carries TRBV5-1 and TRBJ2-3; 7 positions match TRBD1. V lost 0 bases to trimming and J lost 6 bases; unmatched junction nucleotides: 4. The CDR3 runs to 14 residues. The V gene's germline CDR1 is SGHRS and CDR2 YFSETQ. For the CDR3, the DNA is TGCGCCAGCAGCTTGGGAGGGGGCTTCGATACGCAGTATTTT. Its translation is CASSLGGGFDTQYF.

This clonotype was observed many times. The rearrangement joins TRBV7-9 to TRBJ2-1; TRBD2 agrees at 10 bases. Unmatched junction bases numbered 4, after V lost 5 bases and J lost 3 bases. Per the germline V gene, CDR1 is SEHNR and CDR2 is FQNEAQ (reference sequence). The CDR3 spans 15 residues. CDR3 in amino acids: CASSPGTSDYNEQFF. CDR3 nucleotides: TGTGCCAGCAGCCCCGGGACTAGCGACTACAATGAGCAGTTCTTC.

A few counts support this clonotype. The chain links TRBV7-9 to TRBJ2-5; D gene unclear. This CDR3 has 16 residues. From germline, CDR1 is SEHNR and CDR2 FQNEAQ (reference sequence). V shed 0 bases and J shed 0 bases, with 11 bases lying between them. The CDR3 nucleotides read TGTGCCAGCAGCTTAGCTGATCTCGGCTACCAAGAGACCCAGTACTTC. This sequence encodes CASSLADLGYQETQYF.